These T cell receptor beta chains were read from a single sample in a study of shared clonotypes between healthy human individuals. Sequencing was performed with immunoSEQ multiplex PCR; in TCRdb, only in-frame clones are kept and a portion is missing. Of about 580,000 clones in the sample, 98% were seen once. The sequenced sample consisted of naive CD8+ T cells sorted from blood. The receptors derive from a man aged 30 to 39 in good health. The CDR3 runs from the conserved cysteine through the conserved F or W. A D gene is named only where the DNA matches it firmly. Size is stated for part of the rows, as once, few or many counts, or as a class when the clone is expanded.

d_gene | j_gene | abundance | v_gene | len | CDR3aa | CDR3nt
- | TRBJ2-5 | - | TRBV28 | 11 | CASSRKETQYF | TGTGCCAGCAGCCGAAAAGAGACCCAGTACTTC
- | TRBJ1-1 | - | TRBV13 | 13 | CASSLVGLTEAFF | TGTGCCAGCAGCTTAGTAGGCCTTACTGAAGCTTTCTTT
- | TRBJ2-7 | once | TRBV5-4 | 12 | CASSTDAYEQYF | TGTGCCAGCAGCACAGATGCCTACGAGCAGTACTTC
- | TRBJ2-7 | - | TRBV7-9 | 12 | CASSSVGYEQYF | TGTGCCAGCAGCTCGGTGGGATACGAGCAGTACTTC
TRBD1 | TRBJ1-2 | - | TRBV10-3 | 17 | CAINGQETDQGEYGYTF | TGTGCCATCAATGGCCAAGAGACAGATCAGGGGGAATATGGCTACACCTTC
- | TRBJ2-2 | - | TRBV27 | 17 | CASSSDTTGYFTGELFF | TGTGCCAGCAGTTCTGACACGACAGGTTATTTCACCGGGGAGCTGTTTTTT
TRBD2 | TRBJ2-7 | - | TRBV7-9 | 16 | CASSLESTSGSYEQYF | TGTGCCAGCAGCTTAGAATCCACTAGCGGGAGCTACGAGCAGTACTTC
- | TRBJ2-7 | - | TRBV27 | 12 | CASSLRGDEQYF | TGTGCCAGCAGTTTAAGGGGCGACGAGCAGTACTTC
- | TRBJ2-7 | - | TRBV19 | 14 | CASSTISGNYEQYF | TGTGCCAGTAGTACCATTTCGGGCAACTACGAGCAGTACTTC
- | TRBJ2-5 | - | TRBV7-2 | 17 | CASSLPHQGGDLETQYF | TGTGCCAGCAGCCTCCCCCATCAAGGGGGAGATTTGGAGACCCAGTACTTC
TRBD2 | TRBJ2-5 | - | TRBV5-4 | 18 | CASSGEEREGRFQETQYF | TGTGCCAGCAGCGGGGAGGAGCGGGAGGGCCGGTTTCAAGAGACCCAGTACTTC
TRBD2 | TRBJ2-7 | - | TRBV6-6 | 16 | CASSYGTSENTYEQYF | TGTGCCAGCAGTTACGGAACTAGCGAGAACACCTACGAGCAGTACTTC
TRBD1 | TRBJ2-7 | once | TRBV6-1 | 12 | CASSYRGDEQYF | TGTGCCAGCAGCTACAGGGGCGACGAGCAGTACTTC
- | TRBJ1-1 | once | TRBV13 | 16 | CASSPGTTIMNTEAFF | TGTGCCAGCAGCCCCGGGACCACGATTATGAACACTGAAGCTTTCTTT
TRBD2 | TRBJ2-7 | - | TRBV29-1 | 14 | CSVEKGLAGSEQYF | TGCAGCGTTGAAAAGGGACTAGCGGGAAGCGAGCAGTACTTC
- | TRBJ1-1 | - | TRBV4-3 | 16 | CASSQAAPTLNTEAFF | TGCGCCAGCAGCCAAGCCGCTCCTACCTTGAACACTGAAGCTTTCTTT
TRBD1 | TRBJ2-1 | - | TRBV11-3 | 16 | CASSHGQGREHGEQFF | TGTGCCAGCAGCCACGGACAGGGTAGGGAGCATGGTGAGCAGTTCTTC
- | TRBJ1-5 | - | TRBV11-2 | 16 | CASSRSQGQSNQPQHF | TGTGCCAGCAGCCGATCACAAGGACAGAGCAATCAGCCCCAGCATTTT
TRBD2 | TRBJ2-1 | - | TRBV5-1 | 15 | CASSGDGGSYNEQFF | TGCGCCAGCAGCGGCGACGGGGGGTCCTACAATGAGCAGTTCTTC
- | TRBJ2-5 | - | TRBV11-2 | 15 | CASSLDWSSEETQYF | TGTGCCAGCAGCTTAGATTGGAGTAGCGAGGAGACCCAGTACTTC
- | TRBJ2-1 | - | TRBV7-9 | 12 | CASSSLYNEQFF | TGTGCCAGCAGCTCCCTCTACAATGAGCAGTTCTTC
- | TRBJ2-4 | - | TRBV13 | 13 | CASSGPGNGIQYF | TGTGCCAGCAGCGGCCCGGGGAACGGCATTCAGTACTTC
TRBD2 | TRBJ2-1 | - | TRBV6-1 | 15 | CASSGTSGRLYEQFF | TGTGCCAGCAGTGGGACTAGCGGGAGACTATATGAGCAGTTCTTC
TRBD2 | TRBJ2-3 | - | TRBV4-1 | 15 | CASSQSPGLAGPQYF | TGCGCCAGCAGCCAAAGCCCTGGACTAGCGGGCCCGCAGTATTTT
- | TRBJ2-5 | - | TRBV19 | 16 | CASSIGVYRAQETQYF | TGTGCCAGTAGTATAGGAGTTTACAGAGCCCAAGAGACCCAGTACTTC
- | TRBJ2-7 | - | TRBV5-1 | 14 | CASSLAQGIYEQYF | TGCGCCAGCAGCTTGGCACAGGGAATCTACGAGCAGTACTTC
- | TRBJ2-1 | - | TRBV10-3 | 14 | CAISPGQTYNEQFF | TGTGCCATCAGCCCGGGACAAACTTACAATGAGCAGTTCTTC
- | TRBJ2-7 | - | TRBV27 | 13 | CASSARPTYEQYF | TGTGCCAGCAGTGCGCGGCCCACCTACGAGCAGTACTTC
TRBD1 | TRBJ2-1 | - | TRBV4-3 | 15 | CASSRQGILINEQFF | TGCGCCAGCAGCCGACAGGGGATTTTAATCAATGAGCAGTTCTTC
- | TRBJ2-5 | - | TRBV5-4 | 17 | CASSLAQGPSGQETQYF | TGTGCCAGCAGCTTGGCCCAGGGGCCTAGCGGCCAAGAGACCCAGTACTTC
- | TRBJ2-7 | - | TRBV28 | 15 | CASSLRDTGSYEQYF | TGTGCCAGCAGTTTAAGAGATACGGGCTCCTACGAGCAGTACTTC
- | TRBJ1-2 | - | TRBV7-9 | 13 | CASSPDSLHGYTF | TGTGCCAGCAGCCCTGACAGCTTACATGGCTACACCTTC
- | TRBJ2-7 | - | TRBV7-9 | 11 | CASSARVEQYF | TGTGCCAGCAGCGCCCGGGTCGAGCAGTACTTC
- | TRBJ2-6 | - | TRBV7-8 | 19 | CASSRTAGLVSSGANVLTF | TGTGCCAGCAGCAGGACGGCAGGTTTAGTATCCTCTGGGGCCAACGTCCTGACTTTC
TRBD2 | TRBJ2-3 | - | TRBV19 | 17 | CASTPELGSGRGDTQYF | TGTGCCAGTACCCCAGAACTAGGTAGCGGGAGGGGAGATACGCAGTATTTT
- | TRBJ2-2 | once | TRBV29-1 | 13 | CSADGTNTGELFF | TGCAGCGCGGACGGAACGAACACCGGGGAGCTGTTTTTT
- | TRBJ2-7 | - | TRBV2 | 12 | CASKEGTYEQYF | TGTGCCAGCAAGGAAGGTACCTACGAGCAGTACTTC
- | TRBJ1-2 | - | TRBV28 | 12 | CASHGANYGYTF | TGTGCCAGCCACGGGGCTAACTATGGCTACACCTTC
- | TRBJ2-1 | - | TRBV11-2 | 16 | CASRGTGGRAYNEQFF | TGTGCCAGCAGAGGGACCGGCGGCCGCGCGTACAATGAGCAGTTCTTC
- | TRBJ1-5 | - | TRBV7-9 | 17 | CASSQAGEKDSNQPQHF | TGTGCCAGCAGCCAGGCCGGGGAGAAAGATAGCAATCAGCCCCAGCATTTT
- | TRBJ2-1 | - | TRBV9 | 17 | CASSNQRDGSSYNEQFF | TGTGCCAGCAGCAATCAACGGGACGGGAGCTCCTACAATGAGCAGTTCTTC
- | TRBJ2-3 | - | TRBV15 | 14 | CATAGASSTDTQYF | TGTGCCACCGCAGGGGCCTCTAGCACAGATACGCAGTATTTT
- | TRBJ2-7 | - | TRBV11-2 | 15 | CASSLVGRNSYEQYF | TGTGCCAGCAGCTTAGTTGGACGGAACTCCTACGAGCAGTACTTC
- | TRBJ2-7 | - | TRBV29-1 | 11 | CSVAYSYEQYF | TGCAGCGTTGCCTACAGTTACGAGCAGTACTTC
TRBD1 | TRBJ1-1 | - | TRBV29-1 | 14 | CSVVDRGVNTEAFF | TGCAGCGTGGTCGACAGGGGGGTGAACACTGAAGCTTTCTTT